This passage covers 10 T cell receptor beta chains from one sample sequenced in a study of T-cell reconstitution after alpha-beta-depleted transplantation in children. TCRbeta library construction was performed incorporating unique molecular identifiers. MiXCR was run by TCRdb on the PCR reads, yielding one entry per CDR3 protein. The sample records 6,500 to 9,000 distinct CDR3 sequences, around 17% being singletons. Sequencing used PBMCs, mostly from graft donor cells, obtained 60 days after TCRalphabeta/CD19-depleted stem cell transplant. The receptor source for this set is a girl under three years old who had a stem cell transplant for combined immunodeficiency, so the T cells may come from the graft donor.

This clonotype was found many times. This chain links TRBV20-1 with TRBJ2-7, with D uncertain. Per the germline V gene, CDR1 is DFQATT and CDR2 is SNEGSKA (reference sequence). With 5 bases removed from V and 1 base from J, the gap between germline ends came to 9 bases. This CDR3 has 12 amino acids. The CDR3 protein is CSAQRGSYEQYF. The DNA of the CDR3 is TGCAGTGCTCAAAGAGGATCCTACGAGCAGTACTTC.

This chain links TRBV12-3 or TRBV12-4 with TRBJ2-7; 7 bases are shared with TRBD2. This CDR3 contains 14 residues. The ends lost 7 bases at V and 0 bases at J; junction bases unmatched: 6. As DNA, the CDR3 is TGTGCCAGCACCCCGAGCGGGGACTCCTACGAGCAGTACTTC. As protein: CASTPSGDSYEQYF.

This clonotype was counted between two and nine times. V is TRBV7-2 and J is TRBJ1-1; D gene ambiguous. Between the trimmed V and J ends, which lost 5 bases and 6 bases, there was a span of 16 bases. Per the germline V gene, CDR1 is SGHTA and CDR2 is FQGNSA. The CDR3 runs to 14 residues. CDR3 nucleotides: TGTGCCAGCAGCCTGTCGGACCTGTACTCTGAAGCTTTCTTT. It translates to CASSLSDLYSEAFF.

This clonotype was detected many times. The chain couples TRBV20-1 to TRBJ1-1; tentative D call: TRBD1 (5 bases). The germline V gene has CDR1 DFQATT and CDR2 SNEGSKA (reference sequence). V gave up 5 bases and J gave up 10 bases, with 11 bases separating them. This CDR3 is built from 10 residues. CDR3 in DNA: TGCAGTGCTTCCAGGGTGGGAGCTTTCTTT. Protein: CSASRVGAFF.

This clonotype was detected many times. Mismatch with germline at one junction end may stem from a read error. The chain is built from TRBV29-1 and TRBJ1-1; perhaps TRBD1 as D (6 bases). The length of the CDR3 is 12 residues. CDR1 SQVTM and CDR2 ANQGSEA come from the germline V gene. CDR3 sequence: CSGSWRDTEALF. In DNA form, the CDR3 reads TGCAGCGGATCGTGGAGGGACACTGAAGCTCTCTTT.

This clonotype was recorded at least ten times. The V and J genes are TRBV20-1 and TRBJ1-4; weak D call: TRBD1 (5 bases). The V gene's germline CDR1 is DFQATT and CDR2 SNEGSKA (reference sequence). CDR3 size: 14 residues. V was shortened by 7 bases and J by 0 bases, with 12 bases between the two germline ends. The CDR3 reads CSGGEGATNEKLFF. CDR3 coding DNA: TGCAGTGGAGGGGAGGGTGCAACTAATGAAAAACTGTTTTTT.

This clonotype was observed at least ten times. This chain uses TRBV20-1 with TRBJ2-3; 8 bases agree with TRBD2. In germline, CDR1 is DFQATT, CDR2 SNEGSKA (reference sequence). This CDR3 has 13 amino acids. V lost 3 bases, J lost 4 bases, and 3 bases stayed unmatched. The CDR3 DNA follows: TGCAGTGCTAGGCCAGCGGGGGCAGATACGCAGTATTTT. Encoded protein: CSARPAGADTQYF.

This clonotype was counted a few times. The chain carries TRBV18 and TRBJ2-7; D ambiguous. The CDR3 runs to 14 residues. The V and J ends lost 6 bases and 0 bases respectively, with 12 bases between them. The germline V gene has CDR1 KGHSH and CDR2 LQKENI. The CDR3 here is CASSPKAPSYEQYF. CDR3 nucleotides: TGTGCCAGCTCTCCCAAGGCCCCCTCCTACGAGCAGTACTTC.

In this sample, this clonotype turned up many times. The rearrangement joins TRBV20-1 to TRBJ1-5, with D maybe TRBD1 (6 bases). V lost 6 bases and J lost 7, with 25 bases in between. The CDR3 loop spans 16 amino acids. The germline CDR1 and CDR2 sequences are DFQATT and SNEGSKA (reference sequence). Here the CDR3 DNA reads TGCAGTGCGGGGAGGGTTGGGGGCCCCGATGGACAGCCCCAGCATTTT. This sequence encodes CSAGRVGGPDGQPQHF.

This clonotype was recorded many times. Sequence at one end of the junction differs from germline and may be a read error. The CDR3 loop reads CVRSWDRNTEAFF. The DNA for the CDR3 is TGTGTCAGAAGCTGGGACAGGAACACTGAAGCTTTCTTT. The rearrangement uses TRBV5-3 and TRBJ1-1; 7 bases are a match to TRBD1. TRBV5-3 is filed as an ORF, its function uncertain. This CDR3 has 13 residues.